This T cell receptor beta chain was documented in a study of OX40 agonist ivuxolimab in advanced cancers. Overall study findings and caveats: Among expanded peripheral T cells, antigen specificity went undetermined. Relative to CD4+ cells, CD8+ T cells on average had more expanded clones.

This clone occurred a few times. Its antigen is currently unknown. Assay used: immunoSEQ multiplex PCR; TCRdb lists only in-frame clones, some missing. The sample has about 65,000 clones, roughly 84% seen once; the top ten hold under 0.5%. Trimming shortened V by 3 bases and J by 7 bases, and 15 bases separated the two germline ends. The germline gives CDR1 SQVTM, CDR2 ANQGSEA. The CDR3 contains 13 residues. The chain carries TRBV29-1 and TRBJ2-5; no reliable D call. The sequence came from an adult with an advanced solid tumor such as melanoma, head and neck, liver or kidney cancer. The sequenced sample was CD4+ or CD8+ T cells sorted from blood, obtained in a trial of the OX40 agonist ivuxolimab. The CDR3 bases are TGCAGCGTTGAGGTCCGGGTTGGTGGGACCCAGTACTTC. Protein: CSVEVRVGGTQYF.